What follows are 11 T cell receptor beta chains derived from one specimen sequenced in a study of shared clonotypes between healthy human individuals. The data were produced by immunoSEQ multiplex PCR, yet TCRdb's version contains in-frame clones alone and is incomplete. The sample shows roughly 640,000 clones, 97% of them seen only once. Source material: naive CD4+ T cells sorted from blood. Subset reported: CD45RA+ positively selected. The source is a woman younger than 45 in good health.

This chain uses TRBV6-4 with TRBJ1-4; D remains unclear. There are 16 residues in the CDR3. Per germline, CDR1 MRHNA and CDR2 SNTAGT. The germline V and J ends were trimmed by 4 bases and 4 bases, with 16 bases remaining between them. The CDR3 DNA is TGTGCCAGCAGTGTGGGTGTTCAGCTCTTTAATGAAAAACTGTTTTTT. Residues: CASSVGVQLFNEKLFF.

The V gene is TRBV6-5, the J gene TRBJ2-7; possible D gene TRBD2, 5 bases. In germline, CDR1 is MNHEY, CDR2 SVGAGI. V lost 5 bases to trimming and J lost 4 bases, with 12 bases between them. The CDR3 is 13 amino acids. In DNA form, the CDR3 reads TGTGCCAGCAGTGAGAGGGATAGGTACGAGCAGTACTTC. Protein sequence: CASSERDRYEQYF.

The chain joins TRBV4-1 to TRBJ2-2; maybe TRBD2 (6 bases). V lost 4 bases and J lost 6, with 21 bases in between. CDR3 length: 17 residues. Germline loops: CDR1 MGHRA, CDR2 YSYEKL. CDR3 bases: TGCGCCAGCAGCCCCCTGGGTAGCGGTATCACCTCCGGGGAGCTGTTTTTT. The encoded protein is CASSPLGSGITSGELFF.

V gene TRBV7-6 combines with J gene TRBJ1-1; D is undetermined. The germline V and J ends were trimmed by 5 bases and 5 bases, with 9 bases remaining between them. This CDR3 is built from 12 residues. The germline V gene encodes CDR1 SGHVS and CDR2 FNYEAQ. The CDR3 bases are TGTGCCAGCAGCCACCCGGGGACTGAAGCTTTCTTT. Translating it yields CASSHPGTEAFF.

The J gene is TRBJ2-7, the V gene TRBV28; 13 bases fit TRBD2. This CDR3 spans 20 amino acids. The germline V gene has CDR1 MDHEN and CDR2 SYDVKM. The V and J ends lost 5 bases and 0 bases, in that order; junction bases with no gene match: 16. CDR3 sequence: CASSDGRTSGSKPGSYEQYF. The CDR3 bases are TGTGCCAGCAGTGACGGCCGGACTAGCGGGAGTAAACCAGGCTCCTACGAGCAGTACTTC.

The rearrangement uses TRBV5-1 and TRBJ1-1; 8 nucleotides match TRBD1. The CDR3 runs to 15 residues. From germline, CDR1 is SGHRS and CDR2 YFSETQ. The V and J ends lost 3 bases and 5 bases, in that order; junction bases with no gene match: 9. The CDR3 DNA sequence: TGCGCCAGCAGCTCGCTGCAGGGGGCCGGTACTGAAGCTTTCTTT. Its protein product is CASSSLQGAGTEAFF. Full variable domain (rest looked up from reference TRBV5-1 and TRBJ1-1): KAGVTQTPRYLIKTRGQQVTLSCSPISGHRSVSWYQQTPGQGLQFLFEYFSETQRNKGNFPGRFSGRQFSNSRSEMNVSTLELGDSALYLCASSSLQGAGTEAFFGQGTRLTVV.

This clone has a single count. V usage is TRBV10-1 and J usage is TRBJ2-5, with TRBD2 as a possible D gene (7 bases). The tail of the sequence fits TRBJ2-7 better, so the J call may be wrong. Per germline, CDR1 WNHNN and CDR2 SYGVQD (reference sequence). The CDR3 consists of 14 residues. CDR3 sequence: CASSESGGAHEQYF. The DNA of the CDR3 is TGCGCCAGCAGTGAGTCAGGGGGGGCCCACGAGCAGTACTTC.

The genes are TRBV19 and TRBJ2-4; unclear D gene. Germline loops: CDR1 LNHDA, CDR2 SQIVND (reference sequence). V lost 6 bases, J lost 8 bases, and 14 bases lay in between. This CDR3 region has 13 residues. CDR3 amino acids: CASRRTGRDIQYF. CDR3 DNA sequence: TGTGCCAGTAGACGTACCGGACGGGACATTCAGTACTTC.

The V and J genes are TRBV14 and TRBJ2-6, with D possibly being TRBD1 (5 bases). This CDR3 has 17 amino acids. V dropped 3 bases and J dropped 0 bases, with 12 bases sitting between them. CDR1 is SGHDN, CDR2 FVKESK, per germline. DNA of the CDR3: TGTGCCAGCAGCCAGGTGACAGTCTACTCTGGGGCCAACGTCCTGACTTTC. Encoded protein: CASSQVTVYSGANVLTF.

J is TRBJ1-2 and V is TRBV6-5; 7 bases fit TRBD1. The CDR3 is made up of 15 amino acids. The ends lost 0 bases at V and 4 bases at J; junction bases unmatched: 5. CDR1 is MNHEY and CDR2 is SVGAGI in the germline V gene. In DNA, the CDR3 is TGTGCCAGCAGTTACTCGAGTAACAGGGGCTATGGCTACACCTTC. Its protein is CASSYSSNRGYGYTF.

This chain connects TRBV28 to TRBJ1-4, with D hard to call. Per the germline V gene, CDR1 is MDHEN and CDR2 is SYDVKM. Deletions cut 4 bases from V and 5 bases from J, with 11 bases between. CDR3 length: 14 amino acids. The CDR3 coding sequence is TGTGCCAGCAGTTCCGCGGACCGGAATGAAAAACTGTTTTTT. This sequence encodes CASSSADRNEKLFF.